The 14 T cell receptor beta chains presented below share a single source sample, sequenced in a study of regulatory T cells in long-lasting Graves disease. Time point meaning: newly diagnosed GD, antithyroid drugs for less than 3 months. Isolated PBMC RNA provided the starting material for the TCR library. Relying on iRepertoire HTBI primers and Arm-PCR of CDR3 regions, the team built TCR beta libraries. TCRdb reanalysed the multiplex PCR reads using MiXCR and keeps one entry per CDR3 protein. Of 500,000 or so distinct CDR3 sequences listed, around 15% are singletons. The same sample was also used in a study of T cells in Graves' hyperthyroidism and ophthalmopathy.

The sample consisted of peripheral blood mononuclear cells (PBMCs), taken at new diagnosis, from a patient treated with antithyroid drugs. The receptors were sampled from a middle-aged woman with Graves disease.

This clonotype has a handful of counts. J is TRBJ1-5 and V is TRBV19; D is possibly TRBD1 (5 bases). Trimming cost V 5 bases and J 1 base, with 18 bases left between them. The germline gives CDR1 LNHDA, CDR2 SQIVND (reference sequence). This CDR3 spans 17 amino acids. Here the CDR3 DNA reads TGTGCCAGTAGTTGGTCTATGACCCGGGGGAGCAATCAGCCCCAGCATTTT. Its protein is CASSWSMTRGSNQPQHF.

This clonotype showed up many times. V and J are TRBV29-1 and TRBJ1-2, with TRBD1 matching over 8 bases. CDR1 is SQVTM and CDR2 is ANQGSEA in the germline V gene. The CDR3 covers 15 residues. V shed 0 bases, J shed 4 bases, and the junction held 7 bases outside the gene matches. The CDR3 sequence: CSVEDPGQGLYGYTF. The CDR3 coding sequence is TGCAGCGTTGAAGACCCCGGACAGGGTCTCTATGGCTACACCTTC. Using reference TRBV29-1 and TRBJ1-2 for the parts outside the CDR3, the full variable domain is SAVISQKPSRDICQRGTSLTIQCQVDSQVTMMFWYRQQPGQSLTLIATANQGSEATYESGFVIDKFPISRPNLTFSTLTVSNMSPEDSSIYLCSVEDPGQGLYGYTFGSGTRLTVV.

This clonotype has ten or more counts. The J gene is TRBJ1-2, the V gene TRBV11-1; TRBD1 might be the D (5 bases). This CDR3 contains 14 residues. Between the trimmed V and J ends, which lost 1 base and 5 bases, there was a span of 11 bases. Germline V lookup: CDR1 SGHAT, CDR2 FQDESV (reference sequence). For the CDR3, the DNA is TGTGCCAGCAGCTTAGTCGGGACTGAGTATGGCTACACCTTC. Its protein is CASSLVGTEYGYTF.

This clonotype was detected only a few times. This CDR3 reads CASSYGGRDTEAFF. The CDR3 nucleotides read TGTGCCAGCAGTTACGGGGGAAGGGACACTGAAGCTTTCTTT. The chain joins TRBV6-5 to TRBJ1-1, with D possibly matching TRBD1 (5 bases). The CDR3 is 14 amino acids. Germline V gives CDR1 MNHEY, CDR2 SVGAGI. The V end lost 2 bases, the J end lost 3 bases, and 10 bases lay between the germline ends.

The table lists this clonotype with many counts. The J gene is TRBJ2-4, the V gene TRBV7-8; 7 nucleotides agree with TRBD1. This CDR3 region has 16 residues. Unmatched junction bases numbered 7, after V lost 5 bases and J lost 0 bases. The germline gives CDR1 SGHVS, CDR2 FQNEAQ. The CDR3 region has the DNA TGTGCCAGCAGCCTCGACAGGGCTCTAGCCAAAAACATTCAGTACTTC. It codes for CASSLDRALAKNIQYF.

This clonotype was counted ten times or more. This chain uses TRBV11-2 with TRBJ2-5; D may match TRBD1 or TRBD2 (5 bases each). The CDR3 is made up of 15 amino acids. V was pared by 6 bases and J by 4 bases, with 18 bases between. The germline gives CDR1 SGHAT, CDR2 FQNNGV. The CDR3 loop is CASSPSGTGGETQYF. CDR3 bases: TGTGCCAGCAGTCCCTCCGGGACCGGAGGAGAGACCCAGTACTTC.

This clonotype appeared many times. This sequence joins TRBV7-2 and TRBJ2-4; D perhaps matches TRBD1 (6 bases). There are 13 residues in the CDR3. With 4 bases removed from V and 9 bases from J, the gap between germline ends came to 13 bases. The germline CDR1 and CDR2 sequences are SGHTA and FQGNSA. This CDR3 reads CASSSYREGIQYF. In DNA, the CDR3 is TGTGCCAGCAGCTCTTACAGGGAAGGCATTCAGTACTTC. The full variable domain, completed using reference TRBV7-2 and TRBJ2-4, is GAGVSQSPSNKVTEKGKDVELRCDPISGHTALYWYRQSLGQGLEFLIYFQGNSAPDKSGLPSDRFSAERTGGSVSTLTIQRTQQEDSAVYLCASSSYREGIQYFGAGTRLSVL.

This clonotype has only a few counts. The genes are TRBV19 and TRBJ2-7; 12 nucleotides align to TRBD2. The germline CDR1 and CDR2 sequences are LNHDA and SQIVND (reference sequence). After removal of 3 bases from V and 0 bases from J, the junction contained 9 bases not matched to a gene. The CDR3 is made up of 18 amino acids. The DNA for the CDR3 is TGTGCCAGTAGTATCGCACGACTAGCGGGGGATTCCTCCTACGAGCAGTACTTC. This sequence encodes CASSIARLAGDSSYEQYF.

This clonotype was seen at least ten times. V and J are TRBV27 and TRBJ2-1; D possibly corresponds to TRBD1 (6 bases). Trimming cost V 6 bases and J 4 bases, with 7 bases left between them. Per germline, CDR1 MNHEY and CDR2 SMNVEV (reference sequence). The CDR3 spans 12 residues. The CDR3 DNA reads TGTGCCAGCAGGAGGGGGTACAATGAGCAGTTCTTC. Its protein product is CASRRGYNEQFF.

The J gene is TRBJ1-2, the V gene TRBV27, with 8 bases matching TRBD1. The CDR3 consists of 16 residues. V was pared by 4 bases and J by 1 base, with 8 bases of the junction left unmatched. Germline-derived CDR1 and CDR2 are MNHEY and SMNVEV (reference sequence). In DNA form, the CDR3 reads TGTGCCAGCAGTTCAAACCGACAGGGGAGTAACTATGGCTACACCTTC. Its protein product is CASSSNRQGSNYGYTF.

J is TRBJ2-3 and V is TRBV29-1, with D perhaps matching TRBD2 (7 bases). The CDR3 loop spans 13 amino acids. Germline CDR1 is SQVTM and CDR2 is ANQGSEA. Trimming stripped 7 bases from V and 0 bases from J, with 11 bases between. The CDR3 is CSAPGGSTDTQYF. The CDR3 DNA reads as TGCAGCGCCCCGGGGGGCAGCACAGATACGCAGTATTTT.

This clonotype appeared many times. The chain employs TRBV19 and TRBJ1-2, with 7 bases matching TRBD1. The CDR3 runs 13 residues. Germline V gives CDR1 LNHDA, CDR2 SQIVND (reference sequence). With 6 bases clipped from V and 2 bases from J, the junction kept 3 bases outside the gene matches. CDR3 amino acids: CASRMGQNYGYTF. The CDR3 nucleotides are TGTGCCAGTAGGATGGGACAGAACTATGGCTACACCTTC.

This clonotype was detected many times. The genes are TRBV12-3 or TRBV12-4 and TRBJ1-2, with 9 bases that match TRBD1. The CDR3 has 14 residues. The ends lost 6 bases at V and 5 bases at J; junction bases unmatched: 7. CDR3 DNA: TGTGCCAGCAGCTCTTGGACAGGGGTATATGGCTACACCTTC. This sequence encodes CASSSWTGVYGYTF.

This clonotype was seen at least ten times. The rearrangement uses TRBV27 and TRBJ1-1; D may be TRBD1 (5 bases). The germline V gene encodes CDR1 MNHEY and CDR2 SMNVEV (reference sequence). Trimming cost V 5 bases and J 0 bases, with 13 bases left between them. This CDR3 contains 15 residues. CDR3 nucleotide sequence: TGTGCCAGCAGTCCCGGGACGGATATGAACACTGAAGCTTTCTTT. It specifies CASSPGTDMNTEAFF.